These 14 T cell receptor beta chains were all obtained from the same sample, sequenced in a study of vaccination and CD4 T cells after COVID-19 (dated by TCRdb to the early 2020s). What these receptors recognize is not known. To prepare the library, PCR was applied. For sequencing, an Illumina iSeq 100 was employed. DNA from cultured CD4+ T cells was subjected to TCR sequencing with the Oncomine TCR Beta short-read assay at the Johns Hopkins FTIC core. TCRdb passed the public sequencing reads through fastp at Q25 and MiXCR, retaining productive beta sequences. Identical CDR3 proteins give one entry, which carries the most common genes and DNA. This sample is represented by some 10,000 distinct CDR3 sequences; under 55% of them were singletons. The ten top clones hold about 35% of the sample. What this sample's treatment or condition label stands for: roughly nine-day PBMC culture with coronavirus spike peptide pools or control peptides (ViraFEST assay).

Sequenced: CD4+ T cells from blood, cultured in vitro. All receptors derive from a human donor who had recovered from COVID-19.

This rearrangement joins TRBV18 to TRBJ1-1, with D possibly matching TRBD1 (5 bases). The germline V gene has CDR1 KGHSH and CDR2 LQKENI. CDR3 length: 13 amino acids. V shed 1 base and J shed 5 bases, with 8 bases lying between them. CDR3: CASSPLSGTEAFF. The DNA of the CDR3 is TGTGCCAGCTCACCACTATCAGGGACTGAAGCTTTCTTT.

This clonotype came up once. This chain uses TRBV10-3 with TRBJ1-2, with 9 nucleotides matching TRBD1. The CDR3 sequence is 15 residues long. With 8 bases clipped from V and 0 bases from J, the junction kept 7 bases outside the gene matches. CDR1 ENHRY and CDR2 SYGVKD come from the germline V gene. CDR3 loop: CAIHGQGFANYGYTF. In DNA, the CDR3 is TGTGCCATCCACGGACAGGGGTTCGCTAACTATGGCTACACCTTC.

This clonotype was seen a handful of times. The chain has TRBV6-2 or TRBV6-3 and TRBJ1-1; no definite D call. The CDR3 has 14 amino acids. The V end lost 2 bases, the J end lost 2 bases, and 9 bases lay between the germline ends. Per germline, CDR1 MNHEY and CDR2 SVGEGT. CDR3 sequence: CASSYPFGNTEAFF. In nucleotides, the CDR3 is TGTGCCAGCAGTTACCCCTTCGGTAACACTGAAGCTTTCTTT.

The chain has TRBV6-1 and TRBJ1-1; 7 positions agree with TRBD1. The CDR3 contains 16 residues. Unmatched junction bases numbered 7, after V lost 2 bases and J lost 1 base. Per germline, CDR1 MNHNS and CDR2 SASEGT. CDR3: CASSEWGQIPNTEAFF. In DNA, the CDR3 is TGTGCCAGCAGTGAATGGGGACAGATACCGAACACTGAAGCTTTCTTT.

The V and J genes are TRBV20-1 and TRBJ1-5; the D gene is possibly TRBD1 (6 bases). Germline CDR1 DFQATT, CDR2 SNEGSKA (reference sequence). The V gene lost 5 bases and the J gene lost 4 bases, with 18 bases spanning the gap. This CDR3 is built from 15 residues. CDR3 amino acids: CSARETGSLNQPQHF. CDR3 nucleotide sequence: TGCAGTGCTCGGGAGACAGGATCCTTGAATCAGCCCCAGCATTTT.

V usage is TRBV10-3 and J usage is TRBJ1-1; maybe TRBD1 (5 bases). The germline gives CDR1 ENHRY, CDR2 SYGVKD. Trimming pared 3 bases from V and 5 bases from J, leaving 13 bases between. This CDR3 is 14 amino acids long. The CDR3 nucleotides are TGTGCCATCAGTGAATCGAGGGACCGGACTGAAGCTTTCTTT. This translates into CAISESRDRTEAFF.

The count of this clonotype is one. The chain uses TRBV4-1 and TRBJ2-1, with 10 bases lining up with TRBD1. Germline V gene data show CDR1 as MGHRA and CDR2 as YSYEKL. This CDR3 contains 15 residues. V was clipped by 6 bases and J by 1 base; unmatched bases: 3. The CDR3 region has the DNA TGCGCCAGCAGGTCGGGACAGGGGTCCTACAATGAGCAGTTCTTC. It encodes CASRSGQGSYNEQFF.

The chain uses TRBV6-1 and TRBJ1-4; no reliable D call. V dropped 7 bases and J dropped 0 bases, with 9 bases sitting between them. The CDR3 totals 14 residues. CDR1 and CDR2 from the germline V gene are MNHNS and SASEGT. The CDR3 bases are TGTGCCAGCAAAAGGCTCGCAACTAATGAAAAACTGTTTTTT. This gives the protein CASKRLATNEKLFF.

Comment on this clonotype: An end of the junction does not agree with germline; a read error may underlie this. The chain employs TRBV19 and TRBJ2-3, with 7 nucleotides matching TRBD2. Germline CDR1 and CDR2: LNHDA and SQIVND (reference sequence). CDR3 length: 16 residues. The chain's CDR3 is CASRIGMLADTDTQYF. The CDR3 bases are TGTGCCAGTAGAATAGGGATGCTAGCGGACACAGATACGCAGTATTTT. Looking up the rest from reference TRBV19 and TRBJ2-3 gives the full variable domain: DGGITQSPKYLFRKEGQNVTLSCEQNLNHDAMYWYRQDPGQGLRLIYYSQIVNDFQKGDIAEGYSVSREKKESFPLTVTSAQKNPTAFYLCASRIGMLADTDTQYFGPGTRLTVL.

A few counts support this clonotype. The rearrangement joins TRBV2 to TRBJ2-5; possible D gene TRBD1, 5 bases. Between the trimmed V and J ends, which lost 7 bases and 3 bases, there was a span of 6 bases. The germline V gene has CDR1 SNHLY and CDR2 FYNNEI. The CDR3 length is 11 residues. CDR3 bases: TGTGCCAGCAAGACAGAAGAGACCCAGTACTTC. Translated: CASKTEETQYF.

The rearrangement uses TRBV6-1 and TRBJ2-1; D not resolved. Germline CDR1 reads MNHNS; CDR2 reads SASEGT. The CDR3 spans 11 residues. Between the trimmed V and J ends, which lost 6 bases and 6 bases, there was a span of 6 bases. CDR3 DNA: TGTGCCAGCAGCCCGGGCAATGAGCAGTTCTTC. This gives the protein CASSPGNEQFF.

In its sample, this clonotype was seen once. The chain is built from TRBV11-2 and TRBJ1-6; 7 positions match TRBD1. The CDR3 runs 15 residues. After removal of 5 bases from V and 4 bases from J, the junction contained 5 bases not matched to a gene. Germline V lookup: CDR1 SGHAT, CDR2 FQNNGV. The CDR3, as DNA: TGTGCCAGCAGCCGCGACAGGGCGTATAATTCACCCCTCCACTTT. This encodes CASSRDRAYNSPLHF.

This clonotype was counted only a few times. The gene calls are TRBV7-9 and TRBJ1-6; tentative D call: TRBD1 (5 bases). The CDR3 is 20 amino acids. V dropped 1 base and J dropped 0 bases, with 19 bases sitting between them. CDR1 and CDR2 from the germline V gene are SEHNR and FQNEAQ (reference sequence). The CDR3 nucleotides are TGTGCCAGCAGCTTAGTGCGGAGAGGGACCGCAAGCTCCTATAATTCACCCCTCCACTTT. This codes for CASSLVRRGTASSYNSPLHF.

This clonotype turned up a few times. This sequence joins TRBV15 and TRBJ2-2; D ambiguous. The V gene lost 0 bases and the J gene lost 3 bases, with 8 bases spanning the gap. CDR1 LNHNV and CDR2 YYDKDF come from the germline V gene (reference sequence). This CDR3 spans 15 amino acids. The CDR3 bases are TGTGCCACCAGCAGAGACCCCACTGACACCGGGGAGCTGTTTTTT. This encodes CATSRDPTDTGELFF.